These 16 T cell receptor beta chains came from one sample sequenced in a study of blood T cell repertoires in COVID-19. Measured with immunoSEQ multiplex PCR; TCRdb has only the in-frame clones, and not every one. The repertoire holds about 400,000 clones, with 75% to 90% as singletons. The sequencing input was peripheral blood. The receptor source for this set is a woman aged 25 to 39 with acute or convalescent COVID-19.

The chain uses TRBV19 and TRBJ2-1, with TRBD2 matching 11 bases. V lost 4 bases and J lost 7; bases outside the gene matches: 12. Germline CDR1 reads LNHDA; CDR2 reads SQIVND (reference sequence). This CDR3 spans 17 amino acids. CDR3 loop: CASSTRPTSGGGNEQFF. CDR3 nucleotide sequence: TGTGCCAGTAGTACCCGCCCTACTAGCGGGGGAGGGAATGAGCAGTTCTTC. Complete variable domain (other parts from reference TRBV19 and TRBJ2-1): DGGITQSPKYLFRKEGQNVTLSCEQNLNHDAMYWYRQDPGQGLRLIYYSQIVNDFQKGDIAEGYSVSREKKESFPLTVTSAQKNPTAFYLCASSTRPTSGGGNEQFFGPGTRLTVL.

This chain links TRBV7-9 with TRBJ2-1; the match to TRBD1 covers 10 bases. Germline V CDR1 and CDR2: SEHNR, FQNEAQ (reference sequence). The V segment lost 1 base and the J segment 7 bases; nucleotides outside the gene matches: 7. The CDR3 is made up of 16 amino acids. Written as DNA, the CDR3 is TGTGCCAGCAGCTTAGGGTTCCGGGACAGGGGAAATGAGCAGTTCTTC. Translated, it gives CASSLGFRDRGNEQFF.

To note about this clone: At the DNA level, this CDR3 is encoded by other sequences in the same sample as well. The chain joins TRBV19 to TRBJ1-2; D is undetermined. Trimming left V 6 bases short and J 2 bases short, with 7 bases between. The CDR3 totals 12 residues. Looked up from germline, CDR1 is LNHDA and CDR2 is SQIVND (reference sequence). The CDR3 sequence: CASRTRNYGYTF. The CDR3 DNA is TGTGCCAGTAGGACAAGAAACTATGGCTACACCTTC. Filled out from reference TRBV19 and TRBJ1-2, the complete variable domain reads DGGITQSPKYLFRKEGQNVTLSCEQNLNHDAMYWYRQDPGQGLRLIYYSQIVNDFQKGDIAEGYSVSREKKESFPLTVTSAQKNPTAFYLCASRTRNYGYTFGSGTRLTVV.

The chain joins TRBV14 to TRBJ2-1, with 7 bases identical to TRBD1. CDR1 SGHDN and CDR2 FVKESK come from the germline V gene. This CDR3 is built from 15 residues. The V segment lost 3 bases and the J segment 3 bases; nucleotides outside the gene matches: 5. The CDR3 sequence: CASSQARQGYNEQFF. CDR3 DNA sequence: TGTGCCAGCAGCCAGGCCAGACAGGGCTACAATGAGCAGTTCTTC.

The CDR3 is CASRGHGLGSGANVLTF. CDR3 in DNA: TGTGCCAGTAGGGGACATGGGTTAGGCTCTGGGGCCAACGTCCTGACTTTC. This sequence joins TRBV19 and TRBJ2-6; maybe TRBD1 (6 bases). The CDR3 extends over 17 amino acids. With 6 bases removed from V and 0 bases from J, the gap between germline ends came to 15 bases. In germline, CDR1 is LNHDA, CDR2 SQIVND (reference sequence).

As for this clone: Distinct nucleotide sequences in the sample also encode this CDR3. The rearrangement joins TRBV6-1 to TRBJ1-6; the D is unclear. Trimming stripped 3 bases from V and 4 bases from J, with 4 bases between. The germline CDR1 and CDR2 sequences are MNHNS and SASEGT. CDR3 length: 13 amino acids. This chain's CDR3 is CASSDSYNSPLHF. The CDR3 DNA follows: TGTGCCAGCAGTGACAGTTATAATTCACCCCTCCACTTT.

V gene TRBV24-1 combines with J gene TRBJ2-3, with TRBD1 identical over 7 bases. CDR1 and CDR2 from the germline V gene are KGHDR and SFDVKD. The V segment lost 3 bases and the J segment 1 base; nucleotides outside the gene matches: 6. This CDR3 is 16 amino acids long. The DNA for the CDR3 is TGTGCCACCAGTGATAACAGGGGTCTCCGCACAGATACGCAGTATTTT. It codes for CATSDNRGLRTDTQYF.

The chain couples TRBV25-1 to TRBJ2-7; 9 bases agree with TRBD2. The germline V gene encodes CDR1 MGHDK and CDR2 SYGVNS. V shed 3 bases and J 6 bases; nucleotides not matched to a gene: 6. The CDR3 is made up of 14 amino acids. CDR3 DNA sequence: TGTGCCAGCAGTGACGCGGGGGGGCAGTTCGAGCAGTACTTC. As protein: CASSDAGGQFEQYF.

This chain connects TRBV2 to TRBJ1-6; 9 bases agree with TRBD1. V shed 7 bases, J shed 7 bases, and the junction held 11 bases outside the gene matches. Germline V lookup: CDR1 SNHLY, CDR2 FYNNEI. The CDR3 runs 16 residues. CDR3 amino acids: CASIRDRALWNSPLHF. The CDR3 DNA is TGTGCCAGCATCCGGGACAGGGCTCTTTGGAATTCACCCCTCCACTTT.

In its sample, this clone was seen a few times. V and J are TRBV5-1 and TRBJ1-3, with D perhaps TRBD1 (6 bases). This CDR3 is 16 amino acids long. CDR1 is SGHRS, CDR2 YFSETQ, per germline. Deletions cut 0 bases from V and 0 bases from J, with 10 bases between. The CDR3 protein is CASSLGTVSSGNTIYF. The CDR3 DNA reads TGCGCCAGCAGCTTGGGGACAGTAAGCTCTGGAAACACCATATATTTT.

This chain joins TRBV11-3 and TRBJ2-7; 9 bases line up with TRBD1. Trimming at V came to 5 bases and at J to 0 bases, leaving 5 bases not matched to a gene. From germline, CDR1 is SGHNT and CDR2 YENEEA. The CDR3 is 15 residues long. In DNA form, the CDR3 reads TGTGCCAGCAGCCGGGGACAGGGTTTCTCCTACGAGCAGTACTTC. Its protein is CASSRGQGFSYEQYF.

This clone was found once. The same CDR3 is also encoded by other DNA sequences in this sample. The rearrangement joins TRBV9 to TRBJ2-1, with 9 bases matching TRBD2. The CDR3 spans 15 residues. CDR1 SGDLS and CDR2 YYNGEE come from the germline V gene. After removal of 2 bases from V and 2 bases from J, the junction contained 2 bases not matched to a gene. The CDR3 DNA is TGTGCCAGCAGCGTCGCGGGGGGGCCCTACAATGAGCAGTTCTTC. Translation gives CASSVAGGPYNEQFF.

Turning to this clone: This sample also contains other DNA sequences that code for the same CDR3. The rearrangement links TRBV4-1 to TRBJ1-2; D may be TRBD1 (6 bases). This CDR3 spans 15 amino acids. Germline CDR1 and CDR2: MGHRA and YSYEKL. With 2 bases removed from V and 1 base from J, the gap between germline ends came to 11 bases. CDR3 in DNA: TGCGCCAGCAGCCAAACCGGGACAATTAACTATGGCTACACCTTC. Residues: CASSQTGTINYGYTF.

V gene TRBV10-3 combines with J gene TRBJ1-2; tentative D call: TRBD1 (5 bases). This CDR3 has 13 amino acids. Looked up from germline, CDR1 is ENHRY and CDR2 is SYGVKD. V was trimmed by 3 bases and J by 2 bases, leaving 7 bases between them. DNA of the CDR3: TGTGCCATCAGTGATCCAGGGAACTATGGCTACACCTTC. It yields the protein CAISDPGNYGYTF.

The chain uses TRBV2 and TRBJ1-2; TRBD1 agrees at 7 bases. There are 14 residues in the CDR3. The germline V gene encodes CDR1 SNHLY and CDR2 FYNNEI. The V gene end was trimmed by 3 bases and the J gene end by 5 bases; junction bases not matched to a gene: 6. The CDR3 coding sequence is TGTGCCAGCAGTGATATAGGGGGCGGGTATGGCTACACCTTC. This codes for CASSDIGGGYGYTF.

The chain is built from TRBV7-9 and TRBJ1-5; D possibly corresponds to TRBD1 (5 bases). Germline V gene lookup returns CDR1 SEHNR and CDR2 FQNEAQ (reference sequence). The germline V and J ends were trimmed by 0 bases and 0 bases, with 6 bases remaining between them. This CDR3 has 15 residues. The CDR3 DNA sequence: TGTGCCAGCAGCTTAGCCCAGGGTAGCAATCAGCCCCAGCATTTT. Residues: CASSLAQGSNQPQHF.